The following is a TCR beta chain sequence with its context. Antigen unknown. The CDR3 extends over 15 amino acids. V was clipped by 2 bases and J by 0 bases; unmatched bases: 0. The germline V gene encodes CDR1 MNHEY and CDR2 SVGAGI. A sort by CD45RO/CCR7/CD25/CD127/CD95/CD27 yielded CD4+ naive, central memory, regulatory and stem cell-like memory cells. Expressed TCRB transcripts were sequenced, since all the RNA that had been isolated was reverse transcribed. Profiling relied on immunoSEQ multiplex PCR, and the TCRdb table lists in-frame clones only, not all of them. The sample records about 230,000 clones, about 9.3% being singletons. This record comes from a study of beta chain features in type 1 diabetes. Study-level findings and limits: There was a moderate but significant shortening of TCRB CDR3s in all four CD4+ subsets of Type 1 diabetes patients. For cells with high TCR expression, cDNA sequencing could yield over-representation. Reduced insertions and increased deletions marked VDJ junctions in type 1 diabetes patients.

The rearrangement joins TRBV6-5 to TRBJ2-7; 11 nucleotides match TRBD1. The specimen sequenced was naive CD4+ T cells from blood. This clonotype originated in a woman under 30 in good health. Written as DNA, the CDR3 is TGTGCCAGCAGTTACGGGACAGGGGGCTCCTACGAGCAGTACTTC. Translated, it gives CASSYGTGGSYEQYF.